The 31 T cell receptor beta chains listed next were all sequenced from one sample in a study of blood T cells in healthy people across ages. Sample-barcoded 5' priming and a J-beta primer mix drove a second PCR of about 7 to 12 cycles. TCRdb ran MiXCR on the 5' RACE reads and lists one entry per CDR3 protein. The sample yields approximately 490,000 distinct CDR3 sequences, 24% seen once. The same specimen was also included in a second study, on T cells of mothers and their children.

Sequences were obtained from blood. These receptor sequences come from a boy aged 5-17 years in good health.

The J gene is TRBJ2-5, the V gene TRBV6-5, with 8 nucleotides matching TRBD2. With the DNA end fitting TRBJ2-7 better, the J assignment may be wrong. Germline CDR1 MNHEY, CDR2 SVGAGI. This CDR3 is built from 17 residues. DNA of the CDR3: TGTGCCAGCAGTTTCTCCCTGCCGGCGGGAGGCTCCTACGAGCAGTACTTC. Its protein product is CASSFSLPAGGSYEQYF.

The table lists this clonotype with a few counts. The chain recombines TRBV5-1 with TRBJ1-4; possible D gene TRBD1, 6 bases. The CDR3 sequence is 15 residues long. V lost 4 bases to trimming and J lost 7 bases, with 17 bases between them. Germline lookup yields CDR1 SGHRS and CDR2 YFSETQ. The CDR3 nucleotides read TGCGCCAGCAGCCAGGGGCGCGCAACGGGTGAAAAACTGTTTTTT. Amino acid sequence: CASSQGRATGEKLFF.

This clonotype showed up just a few times. The chain carries TRBV4-3 and TRBJ2-7, with D maybe TRBD1 (6 bases). Deletions cut 0 bases from V and 3 bases from J, with 15 bases between. Germline V gene data show CDR1 as LGHNA and CDR2 as YSLEER. The CDR3 sequence is 16 residues long. This CDR3 is CASSQEGGREFYEQYF. Written as DNA, the CDR3 is TGCGCCAGCAGCCAAGAAGGGGGTAGGGAATTCTACGAGCAGTACTTC.

The chain joins TRBV11-2 to TRBJ2-1; a possible D gene is TRBD2 (5 bases). The length of the CDR3 is 13 residues. Germline values: CDR1 SGHAT, CDR2 FQNNGV. Trimming shortened V by 5 bases and J by 9 bases, and 14 bases separated the two germline ends. The CDR3 sequence: CASSPSTNTEQFF. DNA for the CDR3: TGTGCCAGCAGCCCTTCGACTAACACTGAGCAGTTCTTC. Looking up the rest from reference TRBV11-2 and TRBJ2-1 gives the full variable domain: EAGVAQSPRYKIIEKRQSVAFWCNPISGHATLYWYQQILGQGPKLLIQFQNNGVVDDSQLPKDRFSAERLKGVDSTLKIQPAKLEDSAVYLCASSPSTNTEQFFGPGTRLTVL.

The rearrangement joins TRBV27 to TRBJ2-3, with D perhaps matching TRBD2 (5 bases). With 4 bases removed from V and 1 base from J, the gap between germline ends came to 18 bases. In germline, CDR1 is MNHEY, CDR2 SMNVEV (reference sequence). The CDR3 is 17 residues long. The CDR3 DNA is TGTGCCAGCAGTTCGCGAGGGTTCGGCGCGGGCACAGATACGCAGTATTTT. Residues: CASSSRGFGAGTDTQYF.

This clonotype was picked up many times. The rearrangement joins TRBV4-3 to TRBJ1-4, with a tentative D call TRBD1 (6 bases). CDR1 is LGHNA, CDR2 YSLEER, per germline. V was cut by 0 bases and J by 5 bases, with 13 bases left in between. This CDR3 comprises 16 residues. The CDR3: CASSQDQGSRNEKLFF. In DNA, the CDR3 is TGCGCCAGCAGCCAAGATCAGGGGTCTAGGAATGAAAAACTGTTTTTT.

The genes are TRBV4-3 and TRBJ2-1, with 12 bases identical to TRBD2. This CDR3 contains 17 residues. In germline, CDR1 is LGHNA, CDR2 YSLEER. Germline trimming cut 4 bases from V and 4 bases from J; bases unmatched to any gene: 8. The CDR3 region is CASSLTAGLAGYNEQFF. CDR3 bases: TGCGCCAGCAGCCTCACCGCGGGACTAGCGGGTTACAATGAGCAGTTCTTC.

This clonotype came up a few times. V usage is TRBV4-3 and J usage is TRBJ2-1, with D possibly called TRBD1 or TRBD2 (6 bases each). The CDR3 consists of 15 residues. Trimming cost V 5 bases and J 4 bases, with 15 bases left between them. Germline CDR1 and CDR2: LGHNA and YSLEER. The CDR3 DNA reads as TGCGCCAGCAGCACTGGTCGGGGGCTATACAATGAGCAGTTCTTC. It specifies CASSTGRGLYNEQFF.

As concerns this clonotype: The final CDR3 position lacks the conserved phenylalanine or tryptophan, pointing to a likely read error. The V gene is TRBV28, the J gene TRBJ1-1; the D gene is possibly TRBD1 (5 bases). Germline-derived CDR1 and CDR2 are MDHEN and SYDVKM. The CDR3 length is 17 residues. Deletions cut 2 bases from V and 3 bases from J, with 19 bases between. The DNA for the CDR3 is TGTGCCAGCAGTTTACCCCCGGGGAAGCGGGGGGACACTGAAGCTTTCTCT. It yields the protein CASSLPPGKRGDTEAFS.

This clonotype was seen a few times. The CDR3 spells CASSERQGTAPAQETQYF. The CDR3 DNA reads TGTGCCAGCAGCGAGAGACAGGGGACGGCTCCGGCTCAAGAGACCCAGTACTTC. V is TRBV25-1 and J is TRBJ2-5, with 8 bases lining up with TRBD1. This CDR3 region has 18 residues. V trimming: 6 bases; J trimming: 2 bases; junction bases outside the gene matches: 17. Germline V gene lookup returns CDR1 MGHDK and CDR2 SYGVNS. The complete variable domain, with remaining parts taken from reference TRBV25-1 and TRBJ2-5, reads EADIYQTPRYLVIGTGKKITLECSQTMGHDKMYWYQQDPGMELHLIHYSYGVNSTEKGDLSSESTVSRIRTEHFPLTLESARPSHTSQYLCASSERQGTAPAQETQYFGPGTRLLVL.

On this clonotype: A much larger clone differs by one base, so this may be a read error. The chain carries TRBV4-3 and TRBJ2-3; D is undetermined. In germline, CDR1 is LGHNA, CDR2 YSLEER. The CDR3 extends over 16 amino acids. CDR3 amino acids: CASSQDGTENTDTHYF. As DNA, the CDR3 is TGCGCCAGCAGCCAAGATGGAACAGAGAACACAGATACGCACTATTTT.

This clonotype has a handful of counts. The chain combines TRBV5-1 with TRBJ1-2; TRBD1 might be the D (5 bases). Germline CDR1 SGHRS, CDR2 YFSETQ. Trimming removed 2 bases from V and 3 bases from J, with 26 bases in between. This CDR3 comprises 19 residues. The CDR3 loop reads CASSFGLGSGPTGDYGYTF. As DNA, the CDR3 is TGCGCCAGCAGCTTCGGGTTAGGATCGGGGCCGACCGGGGACTATGGCTACACCTTC.

The chain carries TRBV6-2 or TRBV6-3 and TRBJ1-4; no clear D gene. Germline lookup yields CDR1 MNHEY and CDR2 SVGEGT. Between the trimmed V and J ends, which lost 2 bases and 10 bases, there was a span of 14 bases. The CDR3 has 14 amino acids. The CDR3 DNA reads as TGTGCCAGCAGTTACGCGGATCCCATATCAAAACTGTTTTTT. This translates into CASSYADPISKLFF.

This clonotype occurred a few times. J is TRBJ2-5 and V is TRBV2; D call uncertain. The DNA end is more similar to TRBJ2-1, so the J call may be wrong. Germline V gene sequence: CDR1 SNHLY, CDR2 FYNNEI. This CDR3 region has 11 residues. Here the CDR3 reads CASTRSDEQFF. The DNA for the CDR3 is TGTGCCAGCACCCGTTCGGATGAGCAGTTCTTC.

This clonotype was counted a few times. J is TRBJ2-5 and V is TRBV11-2, with D perhaps TRBD2 (5 bases). Germline V gene lookup returns CDR1 SGHAT and CDR2 FQNNGV. The CDR3 loop spans 14 amino acids. V was trimmed by 1 base and J by 4 bases, leaving 10 bases between them. The CDR3 loop reads CASSLAGVIETQYF. The DNA for the CDR3 is TGTGCCAGCAGCTTAGCCGGGGTAATAGAGACCCAGTACTTC. Looking up the rest from reference TRBV11-2 and TRBJ2-5 gives the full variable domain: EAGVAQSPRYKIIEKRQSVAFWCNPISGHATLYWYQQILGQGPKLLIQFQNNGVVDDSQLPKDRFSAERLKGVDSTLKIQPAKLEDSAVYLCASSLAGVIETQYFGPGTRLLVL.

The chain is built from TRBV29-1 and TRBJ1-5; no reliable D call. This CDR3 has 12 residues. The ends were cut back, 7 bases at V and 3 bases at J, with 10 bases in the middle. Germline loops: CDR1 SQVTM, CDR2 ANQGSEA. CDR3 sequence reads: CSALYPNQPQHF. DNA of the CDR3: TGCAGCGCCCTCTATCCCAATCAGCCCCAGCATTTT.

This clonotype was observed a few times. V usage is TRBV7-8 and J usage is TRBJ1-2; D is perhaps TRBD1 (6 bases). This CDR3 spans 16 amino acids. Germline-derived CDR1 and CDR2 are SGHVS and FQNEAQ. Between the trimmed V and J ends, which lost 4 bases and 8 bases, there was a span of 23 bases. CDR3 sequence reads: CASSSPAWGAREGYTF. CDR3 sequence (DNA): TGTGCCAGCAGCTCTCCCGCATGGGGGGCTCGCGAGGGCTACACCTTC.

The gene calls are TRBV29-1 and TRBJ1-3; D is uncertain. Germline CDR1 is SQVTM and CDR2 is ANQGSEA. The CDR3 sequence is 13 residues long. V lost 7 bases and J lost 0, with 10 bases in between. CDR3 residues: CSAADFSGNTIYF. CDR3 sequence (DNA): TGCAGCGCCGCCGACTTCTCTGGAAACACCATATATTTT.

The chain carries TRBV5-6 and TRBJ2-2; TRBD2 matches at 8 bases. The germline V gene has CDR1 SGHDT and CDR2 YYEEEE. This CDR3 contains 16 residues. V lost 4 bases and J lost 3; bases outside the gene matches: 8. DNA of the CDR3: TGTGCCAGCAGCGCGGGGGGCAGGGTCGACACCGGGGAGCTGTTTTTT. This encodes CASSAGGRVDTGELFF.

V and J are TRBV7-9 and TRBJ1-5; the D is unclear. CDR3 length: 15 amino acids. Deletions cut 5 bases from V and 4 bases from J, with 15 bases between. Germline V CDR1 and CDR2: SEHNR, FQNEAQ (reference sequence). CDR3 nucleotide sequence: TGTGCCAGCAGCCCCTCGGCGGGCGCAAATCAGCCCCAGCATTTT. It encodes CASSPSAGANQPQHF.

This clonotype was recorded a few times. The rearrangement links TRBV7-9 to TRBJ2-5; D is possibly TRBD1 or TRBD2 (7 bases each). The end of the DNA is better explained by TRBJ2-1, so the J call may be wrong. Germline-derived CDR1 and CDR2 are SEHNR and FQNEAQ (reference sequence). This CDR3 region has 16 residues. The CDR3 protein is CASSLDLGQRENEQFF. Written as DNA, the CDR3 is TGTGCCAGCAGCTTAGACTTGGGACAGCGGGAAAATGAGCAGTTCTTC.

The chain has TRBV4-1 and TRBJ2-5, with unresolved D. Trimming cost V 1 base and J 5 bases, with 11 bases left between them. The CDR3 is made up of 14 amino acids. Germline V lookup: CDR1 MGHRA, CDR2 YSYEKL. The CDR3 bases are TGCGCCAGCAGCCAAGTCCTAGGCCGGGAGACCCAGTACTTC. It translates to CASSQVLGRETQYF.

The V and J genes are TRBV24-1 and TRBJ2-1, with TRBD1 identical over 7 bases. V lost 5 bases, J lost 3 bases, and 6 bases stayed unmatched. CDR3 length: 15 amino acids. Per the germline V gene, CDR1 is KGHDR and CDR2 is SFDVKD. CDR3 bases: TGTGCCACCAGTGTCGCGACAGGGTACTACAATGAGCAGTTCTTC. This gives the protein CATSVATGYYNEQFF.

This clonotype was seen only a few times. DNA for the CDR3: TGCGCCAGCAGCTTCCGGGAGCAAGAGACCCAGTACTTC. Translated, it gives CASSFREQETQYF. The chain is built from TRBV5-1 and TRBJ2-5, with D possibly TRBD2 on 6 matching bases. CDR1 is SGHRS and CDR2 is YFSETQ in the germline V gene. Trimming left V 2 bases short and J 2 bases short, with 7 bases between. The CDR3 extends over 13 amino acids.

The J gene is TRBJ2-7, the V gene TRBV7-9; a possible D gene is TRBD2 (5 bases). The CDR3 length is 15 residues. The V end was cut by 5 bases, the J end by 5 bases, with 19 bases between. The V gene's germline CDR1 is SEHNR and CDR2 FQNEAQ (reference sequence). CDR3 in amino acids: CASSRTLSPFDEQYF. Here the CDR3 DNA reads TGTGCCAGCAGCCGGACTTTATCTCCCTTTGACGAGCAGTACTTC.

This clonotype has just a few counts. The chain joins TRBV24-1 to TRBJ2-5; 12 positions match TRBD2. Germline assignment: CDR1 KGHDR and CDR2 SFDVKD. The CDR3 is 19 residues long. The V gene end was trimmed by 1 base and the J gene end by 1 base; junction bases not matched to a gene: 9. The CDR3 sequence: CATSDFRLAGVRGQETQYF. In nucleotides, the CDR3 is TGTGCCACCAGTGATTTCCGACTAGCGGGAGTTAGGGGCCAAGAGACCCAGTACTTC.

The genes are TRBV4-3 and TRBJ2-1; D uncertain. The CDR3 spans 15 residues. The germline CDR1 and CDR2 sequences are LGHNA and YSLEER. Trimming removed 0 bases at V and 2 bases at J, with 8 bases between. CDR3 in amino acids: CASSQDTDTYNEQFF. The CDR3 nucleotides read TGCGCCAGCAGCCAAGATACAGACACCTACAATGAGCAGTTCTTC.

The chain couples TRBV3-1 to TRBJ2-1; the D gene is possibly TRBD1 (6 bases). The tail of the sequence fits TRBJ2-7 better, so the J call may be wrong. The V gene's germline CDR1 is LGHDT and CDR2 YNNKEL (reference sequence). The CDR3 length is 14 residues. The CDR3 spells CASSQGQAVYEQYF. CDR3 bases: TGTGCCAGCAGCCAAGGACAGGCGGTCTACGAGCAGTACTTC.

Only a few counts were recorded for this clonotype. The chain uses TRBV20-1 and TRBJ2-7, with no clear D. The CDR3 length is 13 residues. The germline CDR1 and CDR2 sequences are DFQATT and SNEGSKA (reference sequence). V gave up 0 bases and J gave up 3 bases, with 9 bases separating them. For the CDR3, the DNA is TGCAGTGCTAGAGATGCGGCGAGCTACGAGCAGTACTTC. This gives the protein CSARDAASYEQYF.

CDR3 in DNA: TGTGCCAGCAGCCCTGCGGGAGGTAACTATGGCTACACCTTC. Residues: CASSPAGGNYGYTF. This chain uses TRBV7-9 with TRBJ1-2; D not certain. V lost 5 bases, J lost 1 base, and 11 bases lay in between. Germline CDR1 and CDR2: SEHNR and FQNEAQ (reference sequence). The CDR3 has 14 residues.

Concerning this clonotype: A junction boundary mismatches the germline segment, possibly from a read error. The V gene is TRBV7-7, the J gene TRBJ2-3; D is ambiguous. The CDR3 is made up of 15 amino acids. Germline-derived CDR1 and CDR2 are SSHAT and FNYEAQ (reference sequence). In DNA, the CDR3 is TGTGCTAGCAGCTTAGTTGGGCCTCCCACAGATACGCAGTATTTT. Translated: CASSLVGPPTDTQYF.